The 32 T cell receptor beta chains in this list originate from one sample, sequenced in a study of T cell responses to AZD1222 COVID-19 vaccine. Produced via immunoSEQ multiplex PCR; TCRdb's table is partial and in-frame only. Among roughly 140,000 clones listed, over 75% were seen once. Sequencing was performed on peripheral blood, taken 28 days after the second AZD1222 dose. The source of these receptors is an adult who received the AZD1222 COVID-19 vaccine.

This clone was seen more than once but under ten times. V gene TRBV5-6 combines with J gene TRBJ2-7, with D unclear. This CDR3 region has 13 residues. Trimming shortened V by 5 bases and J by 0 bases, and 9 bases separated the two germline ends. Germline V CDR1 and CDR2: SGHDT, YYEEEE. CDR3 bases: TGTGCCAGCAGTGACTTTAACTCCTACGAGCAGTACTTC. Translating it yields CASSDFNSYEQYF.

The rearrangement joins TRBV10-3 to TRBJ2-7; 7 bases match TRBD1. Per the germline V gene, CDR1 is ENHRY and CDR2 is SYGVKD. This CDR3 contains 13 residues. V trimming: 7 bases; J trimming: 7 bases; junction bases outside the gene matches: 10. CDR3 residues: CAINRQGKGEQYF. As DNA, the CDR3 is TGTGCCATCAATAGACAGGGAAAGGGTGAGCAGTACTTC.

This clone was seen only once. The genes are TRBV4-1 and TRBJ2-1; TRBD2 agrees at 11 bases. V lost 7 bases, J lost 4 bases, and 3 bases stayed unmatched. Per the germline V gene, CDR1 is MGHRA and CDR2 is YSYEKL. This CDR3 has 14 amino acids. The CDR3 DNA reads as TGCGCCAGCACCCTAGCGGGAGGATACAATGAGCAGTTCTTC. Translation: CASTLAGGYNEQFF.

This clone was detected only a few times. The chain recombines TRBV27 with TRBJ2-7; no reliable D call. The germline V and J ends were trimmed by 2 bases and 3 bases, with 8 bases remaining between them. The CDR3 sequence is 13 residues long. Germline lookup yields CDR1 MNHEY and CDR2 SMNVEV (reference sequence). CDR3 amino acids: CASSLAWGYEQYF. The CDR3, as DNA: TGTGCCAGCAGTTTAGCATGGGGCTACGAGCAGTACTTC.

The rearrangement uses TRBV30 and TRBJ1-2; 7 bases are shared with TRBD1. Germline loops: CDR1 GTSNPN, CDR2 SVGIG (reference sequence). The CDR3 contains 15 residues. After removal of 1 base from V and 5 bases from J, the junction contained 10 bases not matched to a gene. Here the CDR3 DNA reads TGTGCCTGGAGTGCCACAGGACAGGACCTTTATGGCTACACCTTC. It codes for CAWSATGQDLYGYTF.

CDR3 DNA: TGTGCCAGCAGACAATCCGGGACAAACACCGGGGAGCTGTTTTTT. Encoded protein: CASRQSGTNTGELFF. The V gene is TRBV3-1 (or the pseudogene TRBV3-2), the J gene TRBJ2-2, with D possibly matching TRBD1 (6 bases). Germline CDR1 and CDR2: LGHDT and YNNKEL (reference sequence). The CDR3 runs to 15 residues. The ends were cut back, 6 bases at V and 2 bases at J, with 13 bases in the middle.

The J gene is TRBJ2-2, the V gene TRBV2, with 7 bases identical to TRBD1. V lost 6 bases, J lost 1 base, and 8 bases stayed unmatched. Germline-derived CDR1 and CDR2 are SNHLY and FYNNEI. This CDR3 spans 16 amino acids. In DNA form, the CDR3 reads TGTGCCAGCAGCCCACTCCGACAGGGGAACACCGGGGAGCTGTTTTTT. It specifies CASSPLRQGNTGELFF.

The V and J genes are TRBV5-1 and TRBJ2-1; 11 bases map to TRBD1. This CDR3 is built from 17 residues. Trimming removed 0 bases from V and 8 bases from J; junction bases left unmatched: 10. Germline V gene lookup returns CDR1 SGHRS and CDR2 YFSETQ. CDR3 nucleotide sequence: TGCGCCAGCAGCTTGGGGTATGGACAGGGGGCTCAGGATGAGCAGTTCTTC. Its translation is CASSLGYGQGAQDEQFF. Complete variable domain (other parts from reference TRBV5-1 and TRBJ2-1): KAGVTQTPRYLIKTRGQQVTLSCSPISGHRSVSWYQQTPGQGLQFLFEYFSETQRNKGNFPGRFSGRQFSNSRSEMNVSTLELGDSALYLCASSLGYGQGAQDEQFFGPGTRLTVL.

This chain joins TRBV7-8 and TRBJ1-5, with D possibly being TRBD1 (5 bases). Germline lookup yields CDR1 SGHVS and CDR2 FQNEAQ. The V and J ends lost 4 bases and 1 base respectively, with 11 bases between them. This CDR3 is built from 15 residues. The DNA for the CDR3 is TGTGCCAGCAGCTCTCAGGGAAGAAGCAATCAGCCCCAGCATTTT. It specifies CASSSQGRSNQPQHF.

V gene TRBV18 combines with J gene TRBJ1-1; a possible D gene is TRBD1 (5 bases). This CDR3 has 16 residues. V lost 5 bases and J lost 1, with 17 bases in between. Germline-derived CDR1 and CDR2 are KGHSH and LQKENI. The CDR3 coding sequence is TGTGCCAGCTCATACCCGGGACTTCCAGGGAACACTGAAGCTTTCTTT. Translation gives CASSYPGLPGNTEAFF.

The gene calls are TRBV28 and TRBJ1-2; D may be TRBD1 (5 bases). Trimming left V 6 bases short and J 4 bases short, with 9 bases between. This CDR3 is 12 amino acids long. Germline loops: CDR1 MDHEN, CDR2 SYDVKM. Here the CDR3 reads CASRRGGYGYTF. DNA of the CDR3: TGTGCCAGCAGGAGGGGCGGCTATGGCTACACCTTC.

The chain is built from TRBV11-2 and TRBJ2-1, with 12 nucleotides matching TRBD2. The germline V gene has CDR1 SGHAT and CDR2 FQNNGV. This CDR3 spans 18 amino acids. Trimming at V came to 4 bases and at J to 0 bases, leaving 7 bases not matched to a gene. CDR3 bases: TGTGCCAGCAGCTCCTCCGGACTAGCGGGAAGCTCCTACAATGAGCAGTTCTTC. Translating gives CASSSSGLAGSSYNEQFF. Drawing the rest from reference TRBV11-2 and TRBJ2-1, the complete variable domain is EAGVAQSPRYKIIEKRQSVAFWCNPISGHATLYWYQQILGQGPKLLIQFQNNGVVDDSQLPKDRFSAERLKGVDSTLKIQPAKLEDSAVYLCASSSSGLAGSSYNEQFFGPGTRLTVL.

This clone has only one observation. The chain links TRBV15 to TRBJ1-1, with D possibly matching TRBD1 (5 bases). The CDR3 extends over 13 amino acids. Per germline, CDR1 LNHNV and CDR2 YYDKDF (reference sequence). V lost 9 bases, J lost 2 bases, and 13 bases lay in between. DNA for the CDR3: TGTGCCACAAAAGACAGTTTTAACACTGAAGCTTTCTTT. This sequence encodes CATKDSFNTEAFF.

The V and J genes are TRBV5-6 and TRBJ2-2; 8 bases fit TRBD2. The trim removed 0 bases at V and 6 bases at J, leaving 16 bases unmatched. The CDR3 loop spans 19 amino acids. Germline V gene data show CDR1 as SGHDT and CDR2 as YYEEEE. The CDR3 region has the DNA TGTGCCAGCAGCTTGGCCAACCCAGGCGGGAGGAATTCGGCCGGGGAGCTGTTTTTT. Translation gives CASSLANPGGRNSAGELFF.

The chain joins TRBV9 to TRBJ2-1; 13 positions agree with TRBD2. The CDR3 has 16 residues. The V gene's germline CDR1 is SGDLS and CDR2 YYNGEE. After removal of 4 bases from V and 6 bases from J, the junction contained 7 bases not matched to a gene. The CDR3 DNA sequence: TGTGCCAGCAGCACCCGACTAGCGGGAGGAGTCAATGAGCAGTTCTTC. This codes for CASSTRLAGGVNEQFF.

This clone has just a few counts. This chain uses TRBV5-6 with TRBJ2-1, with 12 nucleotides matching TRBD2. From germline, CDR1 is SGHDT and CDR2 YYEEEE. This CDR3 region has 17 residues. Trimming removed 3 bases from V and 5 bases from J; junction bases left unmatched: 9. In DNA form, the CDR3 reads TGTGCCAGCAGCTACTGGACTAGCGGGGTTCATAACAATGAGCAGTTCTTC. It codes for CASSYWTSGVHNNEQFF.

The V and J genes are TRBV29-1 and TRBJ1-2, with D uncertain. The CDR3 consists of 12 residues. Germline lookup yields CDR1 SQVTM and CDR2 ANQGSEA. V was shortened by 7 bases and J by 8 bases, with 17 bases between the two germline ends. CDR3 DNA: TGCAGCGCCCACCTCGACCTACGGGGCTACACCTTC. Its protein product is CSAHLDLRGYTF.

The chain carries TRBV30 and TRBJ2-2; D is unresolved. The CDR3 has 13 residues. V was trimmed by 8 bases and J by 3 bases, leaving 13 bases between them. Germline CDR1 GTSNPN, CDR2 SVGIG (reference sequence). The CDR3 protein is CAGTGRDTGELFF. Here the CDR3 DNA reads TGTGCCGGTACTGGACGGGACACCGGGGAGCTGTTTTTT. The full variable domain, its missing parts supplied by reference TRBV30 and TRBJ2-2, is SQTIHQWPATLVQPVGSPLSLECTVEGTSNPNLYWYRQAAGRGLQLLFYSVGIGQISSEVPQNLSASRPQDRQFILSSKKLLLSDSGFYLCAGTGRDTGELFFGEGSRLTVL.

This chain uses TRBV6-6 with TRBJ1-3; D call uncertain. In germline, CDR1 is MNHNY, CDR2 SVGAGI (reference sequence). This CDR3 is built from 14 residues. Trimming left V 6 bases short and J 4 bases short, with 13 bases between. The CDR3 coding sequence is TGTGCCAGCAGCCCCGCCGGGCGGGGAAACACCATATATTTT. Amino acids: CASSPAGRGNTIYF.

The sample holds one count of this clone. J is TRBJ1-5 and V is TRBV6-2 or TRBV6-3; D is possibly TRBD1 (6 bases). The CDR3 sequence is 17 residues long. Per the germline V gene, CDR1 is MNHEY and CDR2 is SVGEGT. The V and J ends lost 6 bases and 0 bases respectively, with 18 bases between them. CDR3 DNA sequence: TGTGCCAGCAGCCCAGCCGGACAGATTTATAGCAATCAGCCCCAGCATTTT. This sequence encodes CASSPAGQIYSNQPQHF.

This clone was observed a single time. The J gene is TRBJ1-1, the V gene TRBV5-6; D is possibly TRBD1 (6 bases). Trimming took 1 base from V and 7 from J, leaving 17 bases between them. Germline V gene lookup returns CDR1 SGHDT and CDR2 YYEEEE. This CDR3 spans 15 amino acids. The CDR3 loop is CASSLSFRTDLEAFF. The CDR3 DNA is TGTGCCAGCAGCTTGAGCTTCCGGACAGACCTTGAAGCTTTCTTT. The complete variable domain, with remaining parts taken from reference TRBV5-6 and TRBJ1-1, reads DAGVTQSPTHLIKTRGQQVTLRCSPKSGHDTVSWYQQALGQGPQFIFQYYEEEERQRGNFPDRFSGHQFPNYSSELNVNALLLGDSALYLCASSLSFRTDLEAFFGQGTRLTVV.

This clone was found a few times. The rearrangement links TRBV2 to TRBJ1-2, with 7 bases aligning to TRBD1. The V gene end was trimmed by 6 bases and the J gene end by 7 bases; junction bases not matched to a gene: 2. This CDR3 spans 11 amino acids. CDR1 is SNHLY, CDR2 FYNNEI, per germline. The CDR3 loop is CASRGTVGYTF. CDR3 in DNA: TGTGCCAGCAGGGGGACAGTTGGCTACACCTTC.

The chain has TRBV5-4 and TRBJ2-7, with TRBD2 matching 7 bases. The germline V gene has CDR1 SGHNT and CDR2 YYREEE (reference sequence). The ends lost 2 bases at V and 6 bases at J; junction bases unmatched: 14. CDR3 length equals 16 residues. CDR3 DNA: TGTGCCAGCAGCTTCGGGACTATGGGCCTTGAACGCGAGCAGTACTTC. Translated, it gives CASSFGTMGLEREQYF.

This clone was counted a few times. The CDR3 sequence is CASSLETSNPYNEQFF. In DNA, the CDR3 is TGTGCCAGCAGCTTAGAAACTAGCAATCCCTACAATGAGCAGTTCTTC. This chain links TRBV7-6 with TRBJ2-1; D is perhaps TRBD2 (6 bases). CDR1 is SGHVS and CDR2 is FNYEAQ in the germline V gene. CDR3 length: 16 residues. Trimming took off 1 base at V and 2 bases at J, with 12 bases between the two ends.

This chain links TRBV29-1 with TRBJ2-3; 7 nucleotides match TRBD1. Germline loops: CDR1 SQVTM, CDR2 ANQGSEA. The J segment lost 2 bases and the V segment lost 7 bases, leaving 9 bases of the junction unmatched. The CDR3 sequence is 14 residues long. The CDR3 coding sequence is TGCAGCGCTCCGGGACAGCTCCACACAGATACGCAGTATTTT. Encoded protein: CSAPGQLHTDTQYF.

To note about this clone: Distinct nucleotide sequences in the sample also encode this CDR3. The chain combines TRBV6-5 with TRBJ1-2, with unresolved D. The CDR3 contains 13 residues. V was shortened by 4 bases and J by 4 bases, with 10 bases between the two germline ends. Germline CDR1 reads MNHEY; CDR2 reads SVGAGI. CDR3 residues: CASSSRALYGYTF. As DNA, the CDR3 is TGTGCCAGCAGTTCCCGGGCCCTCTATGGCTACACCTTC.

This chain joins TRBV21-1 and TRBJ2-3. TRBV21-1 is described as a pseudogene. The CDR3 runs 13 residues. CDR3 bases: TGTGCCAGCAGCAGCCTTTGGACAGATACGCAGTATTTT. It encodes CASSSLWTDTQYF.

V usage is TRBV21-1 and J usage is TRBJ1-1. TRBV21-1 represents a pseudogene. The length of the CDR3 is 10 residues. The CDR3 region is CASKLCEAFF. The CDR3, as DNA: TGTGCCAGCAAGCTCTGTGAAGCTTTCTTT.

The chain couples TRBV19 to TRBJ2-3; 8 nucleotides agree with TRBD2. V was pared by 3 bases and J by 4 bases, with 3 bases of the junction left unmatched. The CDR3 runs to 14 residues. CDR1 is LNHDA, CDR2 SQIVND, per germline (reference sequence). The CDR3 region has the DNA TGTGCCAGTAGTATCTCGGGAGGGTCAGATACGCAGTATTTT. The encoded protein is CASSISGGSDTQYF. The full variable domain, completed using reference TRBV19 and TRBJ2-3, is DGGITQSPKYLFRKEGQNVTLSCEQNLNHDAMYWYRQDPGQGLRLIYYSQIVNDFQKGDIAEGYSVSREKKESFPLTVTSAQKNPTAFYLCASSISGGSDTQYFGPGTRLTVL.

The CDR3: CASSQTGLTGANVLTF. The DNA of the CDR3 is TGTGCCAGCAGCCAAACAGGGCTCACTGGGGCCAACGTCCTGACTTTC. V usage is TRBV3-1 (or the pseudogene TRBV3-2) and J usage is TRBJ2-6; a weak D match, TRBD1 (6 bases). Germline lookup yields CDR1 LGHDT and CDR2 YNNKEL (reference sequence). This CDR3 has 16 amino acids. V dropped 2 bases and J dropped 2 bases, with 10 bases sitting between them.

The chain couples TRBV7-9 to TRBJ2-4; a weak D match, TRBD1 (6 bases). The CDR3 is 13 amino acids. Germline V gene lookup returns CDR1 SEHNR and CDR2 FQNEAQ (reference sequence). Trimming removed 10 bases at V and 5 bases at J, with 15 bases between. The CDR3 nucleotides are TGTGCCACTGACAGGAATCCAGAAAACATTCAGTACTTC. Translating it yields CATDRNPENIQYF.

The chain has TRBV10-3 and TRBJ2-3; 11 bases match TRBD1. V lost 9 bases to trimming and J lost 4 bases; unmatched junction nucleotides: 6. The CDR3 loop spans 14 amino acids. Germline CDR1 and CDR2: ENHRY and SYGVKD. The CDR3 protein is CAIQDRGLPDTQYF. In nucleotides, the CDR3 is TGTGCCATTCAGGACAGGGGGCTTCCAGATACGCAGTATTTT.